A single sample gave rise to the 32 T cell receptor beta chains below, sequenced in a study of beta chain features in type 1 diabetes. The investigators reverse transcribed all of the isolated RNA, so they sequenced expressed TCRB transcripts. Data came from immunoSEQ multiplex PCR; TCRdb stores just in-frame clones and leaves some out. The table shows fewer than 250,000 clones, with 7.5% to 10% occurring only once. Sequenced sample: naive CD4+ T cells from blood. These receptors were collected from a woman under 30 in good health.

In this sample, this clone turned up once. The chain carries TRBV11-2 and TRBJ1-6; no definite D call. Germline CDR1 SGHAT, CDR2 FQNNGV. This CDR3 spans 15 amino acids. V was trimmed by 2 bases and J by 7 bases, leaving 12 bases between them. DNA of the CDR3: TGTGCCAGCAGCTTATTGTCCGGGAGGAATTCACCCCTCCACTTT. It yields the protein CASSLLSGRNSPLHF.

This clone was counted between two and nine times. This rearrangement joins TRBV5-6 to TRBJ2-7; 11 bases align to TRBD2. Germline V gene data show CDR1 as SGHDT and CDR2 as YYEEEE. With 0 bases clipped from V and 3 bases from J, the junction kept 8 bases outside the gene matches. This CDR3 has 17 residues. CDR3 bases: TGTGCCAGCAGCTTGGTTGGTAGCGGGAGGGCCGACTACGAGCAGTACTTC. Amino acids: CASSLVGSGRADYEQYF.

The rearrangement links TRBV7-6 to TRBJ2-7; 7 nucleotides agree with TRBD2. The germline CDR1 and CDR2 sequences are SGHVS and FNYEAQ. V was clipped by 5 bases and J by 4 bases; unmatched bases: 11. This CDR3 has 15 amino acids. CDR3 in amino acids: CASSLGTGGTYEQYF. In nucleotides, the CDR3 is TGTGCCAGCAGCCTCGGGACGGGAGGAACTTACGAGCAGTACTTC.

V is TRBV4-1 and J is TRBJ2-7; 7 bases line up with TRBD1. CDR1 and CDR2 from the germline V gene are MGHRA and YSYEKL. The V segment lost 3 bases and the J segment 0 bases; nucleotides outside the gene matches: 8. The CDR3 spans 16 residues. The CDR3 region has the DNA TGCGCCAGCAGCCAGGGACAGACAGATCGCTCCTACGAGCAGTACTTC. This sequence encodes CASSQGQTDRSYEQYF.

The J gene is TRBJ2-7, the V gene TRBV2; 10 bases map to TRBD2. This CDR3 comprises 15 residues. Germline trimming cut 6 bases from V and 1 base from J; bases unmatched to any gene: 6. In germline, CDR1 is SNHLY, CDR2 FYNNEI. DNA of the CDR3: TGTGCCAGCAGCCCCAGGACTAGCGGATCCTACGAGCAGTACTTC. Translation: CASSPRTSGSYEQYF. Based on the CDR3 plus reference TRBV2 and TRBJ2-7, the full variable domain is EPEVTQTPSHQVTQMGQEVILRCVPISNHLYFYWYRQILGQKVEFLVSFYNNEISEKSEIFDDQFSVERPDGSNFTLKIRSTKLEDSAMYFCASSPRTSGSYEQYFGPGTRLTVT.

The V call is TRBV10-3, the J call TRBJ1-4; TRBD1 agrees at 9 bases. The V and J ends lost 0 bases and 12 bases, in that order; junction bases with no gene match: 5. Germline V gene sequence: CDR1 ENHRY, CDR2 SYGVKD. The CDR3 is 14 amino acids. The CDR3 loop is CAISESGQGVQLFF. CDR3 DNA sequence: TGTGCCATCAGTGAGTCGGGACAGGGCGTTCAACTGTTTTTT.

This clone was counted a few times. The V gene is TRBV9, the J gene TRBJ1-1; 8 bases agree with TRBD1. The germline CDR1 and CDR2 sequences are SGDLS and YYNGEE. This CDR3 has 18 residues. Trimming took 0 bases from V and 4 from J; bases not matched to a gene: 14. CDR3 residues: CASSVGWQGAGVLTEAFF. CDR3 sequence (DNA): TGTGCCAGCAGCGTAGGGTGGCAGGGGGCGGGGGTTCTCACTGAAGCTTTCTTT.

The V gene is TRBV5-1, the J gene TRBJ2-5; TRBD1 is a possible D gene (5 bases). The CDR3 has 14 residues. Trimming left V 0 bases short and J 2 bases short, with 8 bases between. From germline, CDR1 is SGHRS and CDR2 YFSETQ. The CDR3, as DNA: TGCGCCAGCAGCTTGGGAACAGGTCAAGAGACCCAGTACTTC. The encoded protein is CASSLGTGQETQYF.

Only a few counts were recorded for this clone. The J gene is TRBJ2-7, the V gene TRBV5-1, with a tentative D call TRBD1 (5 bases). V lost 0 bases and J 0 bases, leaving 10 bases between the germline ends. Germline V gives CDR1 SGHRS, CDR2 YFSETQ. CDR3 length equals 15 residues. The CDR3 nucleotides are TGCGCCAGCAGCTTGGGACGACAGATCTCCTACGAGCAGTACTTC. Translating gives CASSLGRQISYEQYF. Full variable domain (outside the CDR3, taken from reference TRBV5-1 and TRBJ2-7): KAGVTQTPRYLIKTRGQQVTLSCSPISGHRSVSWYQQTPGQGLQFLFEYFSETQRNKGNFPGRFSGRQFSNSRSEMNVSTLELGDSALYLCASSLGRQISYEQYFGPGTRLTVT.

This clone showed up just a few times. CDR3 sequence: CASSLYHRGSYEQYF. The CDR3 DNA reads as TGTGCCAGCAGCTTATACCACAGGGGATCCTACGAGCAGTACTTC. The rearrangement joins TRBV7-9 to TRBJ2-7; 7 bases line up with TRBD1. The V segment lost 2 bases and the J segment 1 base; nucleotides outside the gene matches: 5. CDR3 length: 15 amino acids. The germline CDR1 and CDR2 sequences are SEHNR and FQNEAQ (reference sequence).

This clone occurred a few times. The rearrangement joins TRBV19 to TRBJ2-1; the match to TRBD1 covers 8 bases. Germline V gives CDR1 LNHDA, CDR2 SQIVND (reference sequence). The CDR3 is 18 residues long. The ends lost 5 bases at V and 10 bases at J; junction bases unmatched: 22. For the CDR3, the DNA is TGTGCCAGTAGTCCGAAGGGGGCAGGGGGCGCGGGTATCGAGGAGCAGTTCTTC. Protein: CASSPKGAGGAGIEEQFF.

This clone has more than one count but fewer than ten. The CDR3 sequence is CASSADRVQPQHF. In nucleotides, the CDR3 is TGTGCCAGTAGTGCTGACAGAGTGCAGCCCCAGCATTTT. This sequence joins TRBV19 and TRBJ1-5, with D maybe TRBD1 (5 bases). Germline CDR1 is LNHDA and CDR2 is SQIVND (reference sequence). The CDR3 has 13 amino acids. The germline V and J ends were trimmed by 5 bases and 7 bases, with 12 bases remaining between them.

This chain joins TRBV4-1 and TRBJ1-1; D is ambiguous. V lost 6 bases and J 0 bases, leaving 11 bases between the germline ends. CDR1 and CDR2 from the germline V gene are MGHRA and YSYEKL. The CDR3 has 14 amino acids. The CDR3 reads CASRQTFMNTEAFF. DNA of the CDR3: TGCGCCAGCAGACAGACATTTATGAACACTGAAGCTTTCTTT.

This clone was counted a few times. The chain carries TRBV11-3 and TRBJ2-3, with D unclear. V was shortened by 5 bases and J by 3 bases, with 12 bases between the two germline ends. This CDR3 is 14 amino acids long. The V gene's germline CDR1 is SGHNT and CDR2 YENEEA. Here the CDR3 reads CASSAKSRTDTQYF. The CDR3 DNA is TGTGCCAGCAGCGCCAAGTCGAGGACAGATACGCAGTATTTT.

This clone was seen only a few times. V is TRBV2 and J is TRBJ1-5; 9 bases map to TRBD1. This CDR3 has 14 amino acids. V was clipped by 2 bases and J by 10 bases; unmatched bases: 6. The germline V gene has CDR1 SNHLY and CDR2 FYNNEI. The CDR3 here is CASSETGGVGPQHF. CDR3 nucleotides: TGTGCCAGCAGTGAAACAGGGGGCGTTGGACCCCAGCATTTT.

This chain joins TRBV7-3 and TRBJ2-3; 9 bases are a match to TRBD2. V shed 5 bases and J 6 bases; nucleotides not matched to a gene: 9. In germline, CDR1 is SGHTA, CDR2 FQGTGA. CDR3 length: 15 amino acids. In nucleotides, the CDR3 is TGTGCCAGCAGCCCAATGGGCGGGGGGGTGGATACGCAGTATTTT. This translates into CASSPMGGGVDTQYF.

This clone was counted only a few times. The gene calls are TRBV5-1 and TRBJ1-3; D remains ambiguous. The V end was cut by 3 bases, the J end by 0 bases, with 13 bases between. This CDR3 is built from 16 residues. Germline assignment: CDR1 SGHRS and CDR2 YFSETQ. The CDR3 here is CASSSTFDSSGNTIYF. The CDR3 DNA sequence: TGCGCCAGCAGCTCTACCTTCGATAGCTCTGGAAACACCATATATTTT.

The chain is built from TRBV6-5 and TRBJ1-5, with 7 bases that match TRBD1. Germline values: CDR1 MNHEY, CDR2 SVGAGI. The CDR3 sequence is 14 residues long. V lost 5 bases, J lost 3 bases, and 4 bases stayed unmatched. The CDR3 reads CASSLGQVNQPQHF. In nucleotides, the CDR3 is TGTGCCAGCAGTCTTGGACAGGTCAATCAGCCCCAGCATTTT.

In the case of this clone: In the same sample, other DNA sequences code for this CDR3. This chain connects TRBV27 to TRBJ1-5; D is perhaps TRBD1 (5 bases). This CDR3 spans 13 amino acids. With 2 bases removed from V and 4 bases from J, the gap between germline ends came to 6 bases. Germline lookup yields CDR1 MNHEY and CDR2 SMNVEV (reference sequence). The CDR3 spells CASSLQGNQPQHF. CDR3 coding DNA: TGTGCCAGCAGTTTACAGGGAAATCAGCCCCAGCATTTT.

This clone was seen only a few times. CDR3 coding DNA: TGTGCCTGGAGCGCAAAGACAGGGGGCTCCCAACCCCTCCACTTT. Its translation: CAWSAKTGGSQPLHF. This sequence joins TRBV30 and TRBJ1-6, with 10 bases lining up with TRBD1. Germline assignment: CDR1 GTSNPN and CDR2 SVGIG (reference sequence). This CDR3 is built from 15 residues. V trimming: 3 bases; J trimming: 12 bases; junction bases outside the gene matches: 11.

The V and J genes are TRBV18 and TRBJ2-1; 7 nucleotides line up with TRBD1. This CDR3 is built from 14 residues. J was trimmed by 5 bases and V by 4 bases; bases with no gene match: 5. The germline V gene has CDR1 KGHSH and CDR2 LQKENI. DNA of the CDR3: TGTGCCAGCTCACTGTGGACAGGCAACAATGAGCAGTTCTTC. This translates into CASSLWTGNNEQFF.

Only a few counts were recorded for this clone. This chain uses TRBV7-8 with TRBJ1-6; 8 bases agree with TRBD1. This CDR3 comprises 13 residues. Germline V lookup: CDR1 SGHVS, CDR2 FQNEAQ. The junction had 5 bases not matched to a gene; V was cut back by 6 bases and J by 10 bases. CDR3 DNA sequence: TGTGCCAGCAGGATGACAGGGGAGTCACCCCTCCACTTT. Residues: CASRMTGESPLHF.

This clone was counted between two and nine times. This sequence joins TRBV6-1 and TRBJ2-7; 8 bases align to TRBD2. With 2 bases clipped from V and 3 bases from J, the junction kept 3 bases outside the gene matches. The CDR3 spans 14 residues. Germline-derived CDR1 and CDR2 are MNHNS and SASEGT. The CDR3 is CASSESRGGYEQYF. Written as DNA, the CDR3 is TGTGCCAGCAGTGAATCCCGGGGGGGCTACGAGCAGTACTTC.

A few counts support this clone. CDR3 residues: CASSLEGGLRGETQYF. CDR3 in DNA: TGTGCCAGCAGCTTGGAAGGGGGCCTCCGAGGGGAGACCCAGTACTTC. J is TRBJ2-5 and V is TRBV5-6; 7 positions agree with TRBD1. The CDR3 has 16 residues. V shed 0 bases, J shed 5 bases, and the junction held 10 bases outside the gene matches. Germline V gene sequence: CDR1 SGHDT, CDR2 YYEEEE.

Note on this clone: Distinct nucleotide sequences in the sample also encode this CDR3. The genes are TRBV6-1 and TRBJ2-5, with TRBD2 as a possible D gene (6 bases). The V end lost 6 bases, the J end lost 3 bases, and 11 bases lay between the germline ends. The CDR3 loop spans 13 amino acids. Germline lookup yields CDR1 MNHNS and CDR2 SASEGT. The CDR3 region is CASSRGTEETQYF. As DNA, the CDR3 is TGTGCCAGCAGCAGAGGGACTGAAGAGACCCAGTACTTC.

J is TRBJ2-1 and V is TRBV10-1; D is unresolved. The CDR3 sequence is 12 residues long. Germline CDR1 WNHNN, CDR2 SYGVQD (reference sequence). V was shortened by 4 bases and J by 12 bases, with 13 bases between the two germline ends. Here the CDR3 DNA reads TGCGCCAGCAGTGGGGCTGACCGAGTGCAGTTCTTC. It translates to CASSGADRVQFF.

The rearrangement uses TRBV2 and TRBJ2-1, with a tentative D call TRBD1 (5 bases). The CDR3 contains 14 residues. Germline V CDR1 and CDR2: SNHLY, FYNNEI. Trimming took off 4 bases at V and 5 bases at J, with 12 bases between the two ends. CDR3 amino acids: CASSAYAGNNEQFF. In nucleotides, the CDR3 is TGTGCCAGCAGTGCCTATGCAGGGAACAATGAGCAGTTCTTC.

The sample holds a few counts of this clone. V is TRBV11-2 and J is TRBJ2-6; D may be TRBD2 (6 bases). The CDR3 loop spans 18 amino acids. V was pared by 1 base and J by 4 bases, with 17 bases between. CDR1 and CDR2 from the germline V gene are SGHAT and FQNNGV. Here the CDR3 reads CASSLAGLRQGGANVLTF. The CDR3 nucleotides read TGTGCCAGCAGCTTAGCGGGACTCCGGCAGGGAGGGGCCAACGTCCTGACTTTC.

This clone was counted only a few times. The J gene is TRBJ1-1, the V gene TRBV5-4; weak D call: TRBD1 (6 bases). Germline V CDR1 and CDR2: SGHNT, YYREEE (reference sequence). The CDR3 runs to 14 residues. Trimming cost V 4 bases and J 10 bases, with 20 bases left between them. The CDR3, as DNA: TGTGCCAGCAGCCCGGACAGCAACCGAGTGGCAGCTTTCTTT. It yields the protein CASSPDSNRVAAFF.

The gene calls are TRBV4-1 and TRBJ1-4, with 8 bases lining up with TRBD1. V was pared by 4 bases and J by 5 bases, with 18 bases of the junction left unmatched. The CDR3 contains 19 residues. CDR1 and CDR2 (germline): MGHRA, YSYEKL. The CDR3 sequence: CASSPAGPFGQGRNEKLFF. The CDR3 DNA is TGCGCCAGCAGCCCCGCAGGCCCTTTCGGACAGGGAAGAAATGAAAAACTGTTTTTT.

Here the CDR3 reads CASSLSTRVTEAFF. The CDR3 bases are TGCGCCAGCAGCTTGTCGACCAGGGTGACTGAAGCTTTCTTT. This chain joins TRBV5-1 and TRBJ1-1; maybe TRBD1 (5 bases). Between the trimmed V and J ends, which lost 1 base and 5 bases, there was a span of 12 bases. Germline V CDR1 and CDR2: SGHRS, YFSETQ. The CDR3 extends over 14 amino acids.

The CDR3 spells CASSPPEAGFNEQFF. The CDR3 DNA follows: TGTGCCAGCAGCCCACCAGAAGCGGGATTTAATGAGCAGTTCTTC. The genes are TRBV27 and TRBJ2-1; 7 bases line up with TRBD2. This CDR3 has 15 residues. Trimming took 6 bases from V and 7 from J; bases not matched to a gene: 12. Looked up from germline, CDR1 is MNHEY and CDR2 is SMNVEV (reference sequence).